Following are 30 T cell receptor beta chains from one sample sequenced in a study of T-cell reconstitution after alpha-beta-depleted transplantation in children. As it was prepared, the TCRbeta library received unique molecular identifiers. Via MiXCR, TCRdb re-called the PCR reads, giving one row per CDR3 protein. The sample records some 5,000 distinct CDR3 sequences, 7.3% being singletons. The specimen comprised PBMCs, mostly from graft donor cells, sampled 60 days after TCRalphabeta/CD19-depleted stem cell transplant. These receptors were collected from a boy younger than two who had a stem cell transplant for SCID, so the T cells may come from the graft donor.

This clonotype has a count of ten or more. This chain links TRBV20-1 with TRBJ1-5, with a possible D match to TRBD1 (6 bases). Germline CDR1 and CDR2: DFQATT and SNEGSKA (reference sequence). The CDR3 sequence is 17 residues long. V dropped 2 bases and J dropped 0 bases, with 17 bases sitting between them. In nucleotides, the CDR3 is TGCAGTGCTAGACCCTGTGGGGGACAACATAGCAATCAGCCCCAGCATTTT. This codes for CSARPCGGQHSNQPQHF.

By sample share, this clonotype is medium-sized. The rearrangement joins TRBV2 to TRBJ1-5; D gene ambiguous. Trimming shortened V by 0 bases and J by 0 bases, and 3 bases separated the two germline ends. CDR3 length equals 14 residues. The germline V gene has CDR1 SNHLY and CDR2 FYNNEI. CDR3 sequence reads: CASSEAVSNQPQHF. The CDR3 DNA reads TGTGCCAGCAGTGAAGCCGTTAGCAATCAGCCCCAGCATTTT.

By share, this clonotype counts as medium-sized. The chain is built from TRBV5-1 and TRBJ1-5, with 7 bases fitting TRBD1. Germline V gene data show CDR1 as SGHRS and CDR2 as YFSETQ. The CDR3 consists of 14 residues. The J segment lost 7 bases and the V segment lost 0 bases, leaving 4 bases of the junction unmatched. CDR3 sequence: CASSLEGAKQPQHF. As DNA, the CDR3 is TGCGCCAGCAGCTTGGAGGGGGCTAAACAGCCCCAGCATTTT. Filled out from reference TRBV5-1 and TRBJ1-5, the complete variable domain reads KAGVTQTPRYLIKTRGQQVTLSCSPISGHRSVSWYQQTPGQGLQFLFEYFSETQRNKGNFPGRFSGRQFSNSRSEMNVSTLELGDSALYLCASSLEGAKQPQHFGDGTRLSIL.

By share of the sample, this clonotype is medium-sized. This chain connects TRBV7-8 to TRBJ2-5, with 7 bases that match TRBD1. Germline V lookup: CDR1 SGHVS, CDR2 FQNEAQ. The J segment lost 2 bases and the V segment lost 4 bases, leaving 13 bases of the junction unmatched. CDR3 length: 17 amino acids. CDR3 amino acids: CASSSRPPTGKQETQYF. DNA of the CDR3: TGTGCCAGCAGCTCACGACCGCCGACAGGGAAACAAGAGACCCAGTACTTC.

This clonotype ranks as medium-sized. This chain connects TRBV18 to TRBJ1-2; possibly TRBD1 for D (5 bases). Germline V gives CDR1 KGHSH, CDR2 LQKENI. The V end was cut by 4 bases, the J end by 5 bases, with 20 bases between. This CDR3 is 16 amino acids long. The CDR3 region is CASSRCRAPGPYGYTF. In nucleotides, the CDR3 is TGTGCCAGCTCACGGTGCAGGGCCCCGGGGCCTTATGGCTACACCTTC.

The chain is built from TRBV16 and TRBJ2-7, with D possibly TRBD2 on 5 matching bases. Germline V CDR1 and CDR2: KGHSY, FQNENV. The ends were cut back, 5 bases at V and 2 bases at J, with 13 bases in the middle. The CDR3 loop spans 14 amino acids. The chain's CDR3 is CASSSGLGPYEQYF. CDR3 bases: TGTGCCAGCAGCTCCGGACTGGGCCCCTACGAGCAGTACTTC.

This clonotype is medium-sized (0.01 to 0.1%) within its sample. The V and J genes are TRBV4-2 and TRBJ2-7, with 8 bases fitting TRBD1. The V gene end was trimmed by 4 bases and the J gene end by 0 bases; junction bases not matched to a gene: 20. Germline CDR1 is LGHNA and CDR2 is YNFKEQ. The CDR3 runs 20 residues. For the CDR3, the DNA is TGTGCCAGCAGCCCTAGAGGACCCGGGACAGGAAGAAAAAGCTCCTACGAGCAGTACTTC. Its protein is CASSPRGPGTGRKSSYEQYF.

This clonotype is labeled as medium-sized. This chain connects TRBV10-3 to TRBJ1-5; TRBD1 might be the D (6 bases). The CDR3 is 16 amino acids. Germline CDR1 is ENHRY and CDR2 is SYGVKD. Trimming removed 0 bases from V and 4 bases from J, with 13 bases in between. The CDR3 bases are TGTGCCATCAGTGAGTCGATAGGGGGGAGGAATCAGCCCCAGCATTTT. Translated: CAISESIGGRNQPQHF.

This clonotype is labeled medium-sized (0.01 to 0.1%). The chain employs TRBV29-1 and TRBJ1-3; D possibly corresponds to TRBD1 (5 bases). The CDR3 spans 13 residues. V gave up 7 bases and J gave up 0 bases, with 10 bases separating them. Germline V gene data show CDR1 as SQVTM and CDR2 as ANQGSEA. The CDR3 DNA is TGCAGCGCTAGGGGTTCCTCTGGAAACACCATATATTTT. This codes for CSARGSSGNTIYF.

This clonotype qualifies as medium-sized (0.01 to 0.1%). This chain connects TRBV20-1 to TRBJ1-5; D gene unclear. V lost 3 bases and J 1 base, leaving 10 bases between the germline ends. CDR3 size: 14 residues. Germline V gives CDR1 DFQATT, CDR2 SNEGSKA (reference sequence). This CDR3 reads CSASKDDSNQPQHF. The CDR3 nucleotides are TGCAGTGCTAGCAAGGACGACAGCAATCAGCCCCAGCATTTT.

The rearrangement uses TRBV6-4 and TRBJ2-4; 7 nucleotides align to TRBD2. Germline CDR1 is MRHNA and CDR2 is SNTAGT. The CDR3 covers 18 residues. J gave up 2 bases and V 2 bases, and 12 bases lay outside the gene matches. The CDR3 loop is CASSDGVPPGGSKNIQYF. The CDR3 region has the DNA TGTGCCAGCAGTGACGGGGTCCCACCGGGGGGTTCCAAAAACATTCAGTACTTC.

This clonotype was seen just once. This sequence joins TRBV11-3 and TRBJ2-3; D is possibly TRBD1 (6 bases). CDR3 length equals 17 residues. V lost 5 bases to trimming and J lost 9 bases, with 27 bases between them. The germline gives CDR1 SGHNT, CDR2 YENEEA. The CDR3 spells CASSGQIGQKGPNTQYF. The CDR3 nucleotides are TGTGCCAGCAGCGGCCAGATAGGACAGAAGGGACCGAACACGCAGTATTTT.

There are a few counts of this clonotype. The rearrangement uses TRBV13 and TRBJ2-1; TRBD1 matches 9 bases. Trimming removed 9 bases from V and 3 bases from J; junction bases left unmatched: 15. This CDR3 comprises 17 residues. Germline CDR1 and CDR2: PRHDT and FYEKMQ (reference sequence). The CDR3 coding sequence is TGTGCCAGGGGCGAAGAGCGACGGGACAGGGACTACAATGAGCAGTTCTTC. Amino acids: CARGEERRDRDYNEQFF.

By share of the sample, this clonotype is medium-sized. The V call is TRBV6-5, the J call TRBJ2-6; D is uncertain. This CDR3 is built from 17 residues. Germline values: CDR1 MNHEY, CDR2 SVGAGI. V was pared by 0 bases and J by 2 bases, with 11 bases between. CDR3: CASSYSLPPAGANVLTF. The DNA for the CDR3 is TGTGCCAGCAGTTACTCGCTCCCGCCTGCTGGGGCCAACGTCCTGACTTTC.

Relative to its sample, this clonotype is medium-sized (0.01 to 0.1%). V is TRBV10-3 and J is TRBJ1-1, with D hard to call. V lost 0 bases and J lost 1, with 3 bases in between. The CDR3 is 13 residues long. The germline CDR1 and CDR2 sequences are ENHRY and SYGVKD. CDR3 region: CAISESRNTEAFF. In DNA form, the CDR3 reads TGTGCCATCAGTGAGTCGAGGAACACTGAAGCTTTCTTT.

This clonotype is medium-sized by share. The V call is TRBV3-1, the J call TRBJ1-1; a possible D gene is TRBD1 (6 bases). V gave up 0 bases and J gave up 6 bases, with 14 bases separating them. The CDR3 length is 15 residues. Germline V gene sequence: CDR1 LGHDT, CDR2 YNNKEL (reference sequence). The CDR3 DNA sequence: TGTGCCAGCAGCCAAGAATTAGGGGGTATGCCTGAAGCTTTCTTT. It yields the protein CASSQELGGMPEAFF. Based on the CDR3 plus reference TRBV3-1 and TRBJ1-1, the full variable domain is DTAVSQTPKYLVTQMGNDKSIKCEQNLGHDTMYWYKQDSKKFLKIMFSYNNKELIINETVPNRFSPKSPDKAHLNLHINSLELGDSAVYFCASSQELGGMPEAFFGQGTRLTVV.

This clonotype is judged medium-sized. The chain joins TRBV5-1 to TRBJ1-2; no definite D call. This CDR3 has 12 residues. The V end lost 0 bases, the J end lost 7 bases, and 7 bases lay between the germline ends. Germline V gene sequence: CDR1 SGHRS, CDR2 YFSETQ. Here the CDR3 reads CASSLGGRGYTF. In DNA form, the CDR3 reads TGCGCCAGCAGCTTGGGCGGTCGTGGCTACACCTTC.

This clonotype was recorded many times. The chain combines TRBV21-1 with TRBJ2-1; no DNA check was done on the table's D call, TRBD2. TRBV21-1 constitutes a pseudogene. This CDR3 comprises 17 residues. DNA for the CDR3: TGTGCCAGCAGCAAATTGGAGAGCGGGGGGATCTACAATGAGCAGTTCTTC. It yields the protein CASSKLESGGIYNEQFF.

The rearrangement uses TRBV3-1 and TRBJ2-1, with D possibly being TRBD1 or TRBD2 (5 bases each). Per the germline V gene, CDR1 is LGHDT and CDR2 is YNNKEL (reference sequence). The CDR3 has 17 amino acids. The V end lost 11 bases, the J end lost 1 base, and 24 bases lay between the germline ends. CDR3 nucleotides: TGTGCCTGCTGCCACCAGGGCCAGCGGACATCCTACAATGAGCAGTTCTTC. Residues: CACCHQGQRTSYNEQFF.

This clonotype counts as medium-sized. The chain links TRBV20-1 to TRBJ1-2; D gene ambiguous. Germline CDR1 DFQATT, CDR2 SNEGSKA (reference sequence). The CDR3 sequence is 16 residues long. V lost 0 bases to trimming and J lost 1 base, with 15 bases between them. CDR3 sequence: CSARDLGPPFNYGYTF. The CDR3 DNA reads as TGCAGTGCTAGAGATTTAGGGCCTCCCTTTAACTATGGCTACACCTTC.

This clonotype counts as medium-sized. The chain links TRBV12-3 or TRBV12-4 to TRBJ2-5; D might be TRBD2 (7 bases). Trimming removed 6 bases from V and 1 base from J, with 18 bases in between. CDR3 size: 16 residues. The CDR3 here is CASSPGWRGPQETQYF. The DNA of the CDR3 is TGTGCCAGCAGCCCTGGGTGGCGGGGGCCCCAAGAGACCCAGTACTTC.

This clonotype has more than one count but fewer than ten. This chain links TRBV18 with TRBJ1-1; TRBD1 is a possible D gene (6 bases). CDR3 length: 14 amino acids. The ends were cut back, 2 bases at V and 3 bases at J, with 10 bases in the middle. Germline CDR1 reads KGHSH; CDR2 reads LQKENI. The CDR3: CASSPGQGYTEAFF. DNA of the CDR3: TGTGCCAGCTCACCAGGGCAGGGGTACACTGAAGCTTTCTTT.

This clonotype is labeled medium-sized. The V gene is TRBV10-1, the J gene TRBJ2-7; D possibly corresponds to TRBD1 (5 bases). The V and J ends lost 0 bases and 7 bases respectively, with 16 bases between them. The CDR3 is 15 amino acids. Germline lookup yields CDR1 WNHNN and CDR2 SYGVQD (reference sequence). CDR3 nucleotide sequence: TGCGCCAGCAGTGAGTCCGTAGGGGTTGGATGGGAGCAGTACTTC. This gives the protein CASSESVGVGWEQYF.

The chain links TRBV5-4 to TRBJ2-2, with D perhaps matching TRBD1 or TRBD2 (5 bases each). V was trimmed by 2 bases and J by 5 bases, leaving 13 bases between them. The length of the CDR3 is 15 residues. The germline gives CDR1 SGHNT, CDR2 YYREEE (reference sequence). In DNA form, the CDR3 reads TGTGCCAGCAGCTTTCTCGGGGCGCTTACCGGGGAGCTGTTTTTT. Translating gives CASSFLGALTGELFF.

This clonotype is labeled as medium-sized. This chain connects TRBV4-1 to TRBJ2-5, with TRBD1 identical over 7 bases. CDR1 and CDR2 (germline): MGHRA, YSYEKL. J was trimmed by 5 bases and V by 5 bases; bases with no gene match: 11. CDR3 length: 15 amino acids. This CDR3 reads CASSDRQGGTETQYF. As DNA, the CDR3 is TGCGCCAGCAGCGACAGACAGGGTGGAACGGAGACCCAGTACTTC.

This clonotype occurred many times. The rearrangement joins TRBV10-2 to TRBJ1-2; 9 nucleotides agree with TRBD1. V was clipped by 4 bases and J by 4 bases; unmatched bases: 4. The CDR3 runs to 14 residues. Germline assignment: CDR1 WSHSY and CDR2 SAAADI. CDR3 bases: TGCGCCAGCAGTGGGGGGACAGGGAGCTATGGCTACACCTTC. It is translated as CASSGGTGSYGYTF.

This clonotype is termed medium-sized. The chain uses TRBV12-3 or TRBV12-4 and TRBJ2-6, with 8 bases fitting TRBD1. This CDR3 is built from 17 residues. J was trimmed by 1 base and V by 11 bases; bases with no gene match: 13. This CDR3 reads CASKGPTGESGANVLTF. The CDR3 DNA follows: TGTGCCTCTAAGGGACCGACAGGGGAATCTGGGGCCAACGTCCTGACTTTC.

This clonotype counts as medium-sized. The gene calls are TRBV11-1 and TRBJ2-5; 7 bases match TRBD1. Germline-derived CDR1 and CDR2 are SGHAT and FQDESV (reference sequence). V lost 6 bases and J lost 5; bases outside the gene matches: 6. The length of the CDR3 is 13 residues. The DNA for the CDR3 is TGTGCCAGCAGACACAGGGGTAGCGAGACCCAGTACTTC. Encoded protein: CASRHRGSETQYF.

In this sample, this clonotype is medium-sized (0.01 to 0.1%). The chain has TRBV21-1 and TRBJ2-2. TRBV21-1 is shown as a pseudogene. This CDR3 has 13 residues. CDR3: CASSGRGTGELFF. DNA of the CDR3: TGTGCCAGCAGCGGTCGAGGTACCGGGGAGCTGTTTTTT.

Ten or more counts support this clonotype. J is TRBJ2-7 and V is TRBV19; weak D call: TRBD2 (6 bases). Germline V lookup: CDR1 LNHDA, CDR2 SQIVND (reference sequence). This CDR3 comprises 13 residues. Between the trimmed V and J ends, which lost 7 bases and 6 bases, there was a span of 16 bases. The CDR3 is CASTRSRGSEQYF. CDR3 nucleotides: TGTGCCAGTACTAGGAGTCGGGGGTCCGAGCAGTACTTC. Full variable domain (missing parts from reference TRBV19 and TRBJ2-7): DGGITQSPKYLFRKEGQNVTLSCEQNLNHDAMYWYRQDPGQGLRLIYYSQIVNDFQKGDIAEGYSVSREKKESFPLTVTSAQKNPTAFYLCASTRSRGSEQYFGPGTRLTVT.